Reported below is one T cell receptor (beta chain). This entry comes from a study of T cell changes during pregnancy in multiple sclerosis. Method: immunoSEQ multiplex PCR; TCRdb's copy keeps in-frame clones and lacks some. This table holds 40,000 to 50,000 clones, 70% to 90% found once. Unmatched junction bases numbered 1, after V lost 3 bases and J lost 3 bases. There are 13 residues in the CDR3. Germline CDR1 and CDR2: MDHEN and SYDVKM. Sequences were derived from CD4+ T cells from peripheral blood mononuclear cells, sampled in the first trimester of pregnancy. The chain carries TRBV28 and TRBJ1-2, with 7 bases matching TRBD1. This TCR came from a female donor with multiple sclerosis, enrolled in a pregnancy study. CDR3 nucleotide sequence: TGTGCCAGCAGTTTTGGGACAGACTATGGCTACACCTTC. Translation gives CASSFGTDYGYTF.